These 32 T cell receptor beta chains were all obtained from the same sample, sequenced in a study of T cells in Graves' hyperthyroidism and ophthalmopathy. The investigators amplified TCR beta CDR3 regions from RNA transcripts. A first-round RT-PCR of the TCR CDR3 used the HTBI primer set. One entry per CDR3 protein results from TCRdb running MiXCR on the multiplex PCR reads. Of about 270,000 distinct CDR3 sequences listed, about 20% are singletons. The sample consisted of blood. The receptor set was obtained from a man aged 30 to 45 with Graves' ophthalmopathy.

The V and J genes are TRBV29-1 and TRBJ2-5, with no clear D. The CDR3 has 10 amino acids. Germline CDR1 is SQVTM and CDR2 is ANQGSEA. Trimming removed 5 bases from V and 3 bases from J, with 4 bases in between. The CDR3 sequence: CSVQEETQYF. Here the CDR3 DNA reads TGCAGCGTTCAGGAAGAGACCCAGTACTTC.

This clonotype was seen once. This chain links TRBV30 with TRBJ1-6, with D perhaps matching TRBD1 (5 bases). The CDR3 contains 18 residues. V was trimmed by 0 bases and J by 8 bases, leaving 23 bases between them. The germline V gene encodes CDR1 GTSNPN and CDR2 SVGIG (reference sequence). This CDR3 reads CAWSVSWGSPMADSPLHF. CDR3 nucleotide sequence: TGTGCCTGGAGTGTATCGTGGGGCAGCCCGATGGCCGATTCACCCCTCCACTTT.

This clonotype occurred a few times. The gene calls are TRBV6-1 and TRBJ1-2; 9 bases are a match to TRBD1. The trim removed 6 bases at V and 4 bases at J, leaving 9 bases unmatched. The CDR3 length is 15 residues. CDR1 is MNHNS, CDR2 SASEGT, per germline. CDR3 sequence reads: CASSTRTGATYGYTF. CDR3 DNA: TGTGCCAGCAGCACTCGGACAGGGGCTACCTATGGCTACACCTTC.

This clonotype was observed at least ten times. CDR3 sequence reads: CASSFLPWTSGSHEQFF. For the CDR3, the DNA is TGTGCCAGCAGTTTCCTCCCCTGGACTAGCGGGAGTCACGAGCAGTTCTTC. The genes are TRBV12-3 or TRBV12-4 and TRBJ2-1; TRBD2 agrees at 13 bases. This CDR3 contains 17 residues. The J segment lost 10 bases and the V segment lost 3 bases, leaving 12 bases of the junction unmatched.

This clonotype was observed a handful of times. The V gene is TRBV25-1, the J gene TRBJ1-2; D not certain. CDR3 size: 16 residues. Germline V gene lookup returns CDR1 MGHDK and CDR2 SYGVNS. V was shortened by 6 bases and J by 4 bases, with 21 bases between the two germline ends. CDR3 in amino acids: CASSRPVPWACYGYTF. The CDR3 DNA is TGTGCCAGCAGCCGACCGGTGCCCTGGGCCTGCTATGGCTACACCTTC.

The chain carries TRBV7-2 and TRBJ2-1, with D possibly matching TRBD2 (5 bases). This CDR3 is 17 amino acids long. Looked up from germline, CDR1 is SGHTA and CDR2 is FQGNSA. The ends were cut back, 2 bases at V and 4 bases at J, with 18 bases in the middle. CDR3 amino acids: CASSLSPTTYVYNEQFF. CDR3 bases: TGTGCCAGCAGCTTATCCCCGACTACCTACGTTTACAATGAGCAGTTCTTC.

The chain has TRBV7-2 and TRBJ2-1, with a tentative D call TRBD2 (5 bases). CDR3 size: 16 residues. The germline V gene has CDR1 SGHTA and CDR2 FQGNSA. The ends were cut back, 5 bases at V and 0 bases at J, with 14 bases in the middle. The CDR3 protein is CASSRRGDSSYNEQFF. CDR3 DNA: TGTGCCAGCAGCCGTCGGGGTGATAGCTCCTACAATGAGCAGTTCTTC.

This clonotype was seen many times. The chain joins TRBV3-1 to TRBJ1-4; TRBD1 matches at 7 bases. The CDR3 has 16 amino acids. V lost 4 bases, J lost 3 bases, and 8 bases stayed unmatched. Germline CDR1 reads LGHDT; CDR2 reads YNNKEL (reference sequence). In DNA, the CDR3 is TGTGCCAGCAGCCCGATGACAGGGCCGGCTAATGAAAAACTGTTTTTT. Translated, it gives CASSPMTGPANEKLFF.

This clonotype came up a few times. The chain carries TRBV29-1 and TRBJ2-3, with D perhaps matching TRBD1 (5 bases). This CDR3 has 14 amino acids. Trimming took 5 bases from V and 0 from J, leaving 12 bases between them. Looked up from germline, CDR1 is SQVTM and CDR2 is ANQGSEA. CDR3: CSVRQTHSTDTQYF. The CDR3 DNA is TGCAGCGTTCGACAGACTCATAGCACAGATACGCAGTATTTT.

This clonotype has only a few counts. V is TRBV2 and J is TRBJ2-2; D may be TRBD1 (5 bases). Trimming removed 9 bases from V and 3 bases from J, with 14 bases in between. The CDR3 is made up of 14 amino acids. Looked up from germline, CDR1 is SNHLY and CDR2 is FYNNEI. The CDR3 loop reads CARKTPRDTGELFF. CDR3 in DNA: TGTGCCAGGAAGACACCCAGGGACACCGGGGAGCTGTTTTTT.

This clonotype was found many times. The V and J genes are TRBV12-3 or TRBV12-4 and TRBJ1-2, with D maybe TRBD1 (6 bases). Trimming stripped 3 bases from V and 5 bases from J, with 13 bases between. CDR3 length equals 14 residues. The CDR3 loop is CASSFIGGRYGYTF. Written as DNA, the CDR3 is TGTGCCAGCAGTTTCATAGGGGGTCGGTATGGCTACACCTTC.

The CDR3 sequence is CASSSRDRDRQPQHF. DNA of the CDR3: TGTGCCAGCAGTAGCCGGGACAGGGATCGCCAGCCCCAGCATTTT. The V and J genes are TRBV12-3 or TRBV12-4 and TRBJ1-5; 9 bases are shared with TRBD1. The CDR3 has 15 residues. V shed 5 bases and J 7 bases; nucleotides not matched to a gene: 9.

This clonotype was observed many times. V gene TRBV6-1 combines with J gene TRBJ2-7, with TRBD1 identical over 7 bases. V gave up 5 bases and J gave up 3 bases; unmatched junction bases: 10. Germline lookup yields CDR1 MNHNS and CDR2 SASEGT. The CDR3 runs to 15 residues. CDR3 sequence reads: CASSLKPGGFYEQYF. The CDR3 DNA is TGTGCCAGCAGTTTAAAGCCAGGGGGTTTCTACGAGCAGTACTTC.

This clonotype was counted at least ten times. V usage is TRBV28 and J usage is TRBJ2-1; tentatively, D is TRBD1 or TRBD2 (5 bases each). With 6 bases removed from V and 4 bases from J, the gap between germline ends came to 19 bases. This CDR3 has 16 residues. Germline CDR1 and CDR2: MDHEN and SYDVKM. The CDR3 spells CASRVPGRQLYNEQFF. The CDR3 DNA reads TGTGCCAGCAGAGTACCGGGACGACAGTTGTACAATGAGCAGTTCTTC. Together with reference TRBV28 and TRBJ2-1, the CDR3 gives the full variable domain: DVKVTQSSRYLVKRTGEKVFLECVQDMDHENMFWYRQDPGLGLRLIYFSYDVKMKEKGDIPEGYSVSREKKERFSLILESASTNQTSMYLCASRVPGRQLYNEQFFGPGTRLTVL.

This clonotype was counted between two and nine times. The V call is TRBV6-5, the J call TRBJ1-6, with D perhaps matching TRBD1 (5 bases). Germline V gene sequence: CDR1 MNHEY, CDR2 SVGAGI. This CDR3 has 16 amino acids. V dropped 5 bases and J dropped 0 bases, with 11 bases sitting between them. CDR3 nucleotides: TGTGCCAGCAGTCCCAGACAGAGCTCCTATAATTCACCCCTCCACTTT. It yields the protein CASSPRQSSYNSPLHF.

V and J are TRBV20-1 and TRBJ2-7; 14 bases agree with TRBD2. The CDR3 sequence is 16 residues long. The germline CDR1 and CDR2 sequences are DFQATT and SNEGSKA (reference sequence). V was pared by 0 bases and J by 6 bases, with 7 bases of the junction left unmatched. Written as DNA, the CDR3 is TGCAGTGCTAGAGACGGGACTAGCGGGAGAATGAGCGAGCAGTACTTC. This sequence encodes CSARDGTSGRMSEQYF.

This clonotype has more than one count but fewer than ten. The chain is built from TRBV7-2 and TRBJ1-2; D may be TRBD1 (5 bases). V lost 1 base, J lost 5 bases, and 11 bases lay in between. CDR3 length: 14 residues. From germline, CDR1 is SGHTA and CDR2 FQGNSA. The CDR3, as DNA: TGTGCCAGCAGCTTAGTTCGCAGGGCGTATGGCTACACCTTC. Amino acid sequence: CASSLVRRAYGYTF.

In nucleotides, the CDR3 is TGTGCCATCAGCCGGACTAGCGGGCCCAATGAGCAGTTCTTC. Encoded protein: CAISRTSGPNEQFF. This chain joins TRBV10-3 and TRBJ2-1, with 11 bases that match TRBD2. Trimming took 6 bases from V and 6 from J; bases not matched to a gene: 4. Looked up from germline, CDR1 is ENHRY and CDR2 is SYGVKD. CDR3 length: 14 residues.

This clonotype was recorded many times. The chain recombines TRBV15 with TRBJ2-3; 8 bases map to TRBD2. The V gene end was trimmed by 1 base and the J gene end by 0 bases; junction bases not matched to a gene: 3. Germline loops: CDR1 LNHNV, CDR2 YYDKDF (reference sequence). The CDR3 contains 16 residues. CDR3 protein: CATSRAGGPSTDTQYF. The CDR3 DNA reads TGTGCCACCAGCAGAGCGGGAGGGCCTAGCACAGATACGCAGTATTTT.

This clonotype was seen a few times. This chain links TRBV6-1 with TRBJ1-5; D ambiguous. The CDR3 is made up of 14 amino acids. V gave up 2 bases and J gave up 6 bases, with 11 bases separating them. CDR1 and CDR2 (germline): MNHNS, SASEGT. The CDR3 DNA sequence: TGTGCCAGCAGTGAATCTATGTTTATTCAGCCCCAGCATTTT. It specifies CASSESMFIQPQHF.

This clonotype was detected many times. This chain joins TRBV12-3 or TRBV12-4 and TRBJ1-1; D perhaps matches TRBD1 (6 bases). V lost 7 bases to trimming and J lost 4 bases, with 16 bases between them. CDR3 length: 14 amino acids. The CDR3 region has the DNA TGTGCCAGCACCTCACTGGGGGGCGGCACTGAAGCTTTCTTT. Translating gives CASTSLGGGTEAFF.

The genes are TRBV27 and TRBJ1-2; TRBD1 might be the D (5 bases). The germline CDR1 and CDR2 sequences are MNHEY and SMNVEV (reference sequence). Trimming cost V 4 bases and J 8 bases, with 26 bases left between them. The CDR3 is 17 amino acids. The CDR3 region is CASSWGVQSGGAGGYTF. CDR3 DNA: TGTGCCAGCAGTTGGGGAGTCCAGAGCGGGGGAGCGGGCGGCTACACCTTC.

In this sample, this clonotype turned up many times. The CDR3 loop is CASSLGTSGTDTQYF. CDR3 nucleotides: TGCGCCAGCAGCTTGGGGACTAGCGGCACAGATACGCAGTATTTT. The chain is built from TRBV5-1 and TRBJ2-3, with TRBD2 identical over 9 bases. From germline, CDR1 is SGHRS and CDR2 YFSETQ. V was pared by 0 bases and J by 1 base, with 0 bases of the junction left unmatched. The CDR3 length is 15 residues.

Many counts were recorded for this clonotype. The rearrangement links TRBV28 to TRBJ2-7; 10 bases line up with TRBD1. Trimming at V came to 6 bases and at J to 4 bases, leaving 6 bases not matched to a gene. The CDR3 covers 14 residues. Per germline, CDR1 MDHEN and CDR2 SYDVKM. The CDR3: CASSSAGQGYEQYF. The DNA for the CDR3 is TGTGCCAGCAGCTCTGCGGGACAGGGGTACGAGCAGTACTTC.

The chain carries TRBV6-9 and TRBJ1-6; 9 nucleotides agree with TRBD1. V trimming: 6 bases; J trimming: 1 base; junction bases outside the gene matches: 7. The CDR3 loop spans 17 amino acids. The germline CDR1 and CDR2 sequences are MNHGY and SVAAGI. The DNA for the CDR3 is TGTGCCAGCAGGGACCCGGGACAGGGTTCCTATAATTCACCCCTCCACTTT. Translation: CASRDPGQGSYNSPLHF.

V is TRBV5-8 and J is TRBJ1-2; the D is unclear. Germline V lookup: CDR1 SGHTS, CDR2 YDEGEE. The CDR3 runs to 13 residues. The V end lost 4 bases, the J end lost 9 bases, and 16 bases lay between the germline ends. This CDR3 is CASSPVLSGSYTF. The CDR3 nucleotides read TGTGCCAGCAGCCCGGTGCTTTCGGGGAGCTACACCTTC.

This clonotype was observed at least ten times. The chain is built from TRBV7-3 and TRBJ2-3; 7 bases are a match to TRBD2. Germline CDR1 SGHTA, CDR2 FQGTGA. This CDR3 spans 12 amino acids. Trimming took 8 bases from V and 4 from J; bases not matched to a gene: 3. The CDR3, as DNA: TGTGCCAGCCCGGCGGGAGCAGATACGCAGTATTTT. As protein: CASPAGADTQYF.

The rearrangement uses TRBV7-3 and TRBJ2-5; TRBD2 aligns across 7 bases. V gave up 5 bases and J gave up 1 base; unmatched junction bases: 10. This CDR3 region has 16 residues. Per the germline V gene, CDR1 is SGHTA and CDR2 is FQGTGA. CDR3 DNA: TGTGCCAGCAGCCGTAACGGCGGGAGCACCCAAGAGACCCAGTACTTC. This sequence encodes CASSRNGGSTQETQYF.

This chain links TRBV7-8 with TRBJ2-1; maybe TRBD2 (5 bases). The length of the CDR3 is 13 residues. Germline CDR1 and CDR2: SGHVS and FQNEAQ. V lost 5 bases, J lost 2 bases, and 7 bases lay in between. CDR3 DNA: TGTGCCAGCAGCCCCGGGACCTACAATGAGCAGTTCTTC. Its translation: CASSPGTYNEQFF.

Written as DNA, the CDR3 is TGTGCCAGCAGTGGGGGGAGGGTCGAGACCCAGTACTTC. Its protein is CASSGGRVETQYF. The chain carries TRBV2 and TRBJ2-5, with TRBD2 matching 7 bases. The ends lost 4 bases at V and 5 bases at J; junction bases unmatched: 4. Germline CDR1 reads SNHLY; CDR2 reads FYNNEI. CDR3 length: 13 amino acids.

This clonotype was observed a handful of times. V and J are TRBV15 and TRBJ1-2, with unresolved D. Trimming stripped 0 bases from V and 5 bases from J, with 7 bases between. Germline CDR1 and CDR2: LNHNV and YYDKDF (reference sequence). The CDR3 runs to 13 residues. The CDR3 coding sequence is TGTGCCACCAGCAGAGATTTGAATTATGGCTACACCTTC. This codes for CATSRDLNYGYTF. Supplemented by reference TRBV15 and TRBJ1-2, the full variable domain reads DAMVIQNPRYQVTQFGKPVTLSCSQTLNHNVMYWYQQKSSQAPKLLFHYYDKDFNNEADTPDNFQSRRPNTSFCFLDIRSPGLGDTAMYLCATSRDLNYGYTFGSGTRLTVV.

This clonotype has just a few counts. The chain employs TRBV27 and TRBJ1-2; perhaps TRBD1 as D (5 bases). Trimming took 7 bases from V and 0 from J, leaving 18 bases between them. This CDR3 region has 16 residues. Germline CDR1 MNHEY, CDR2 SMNVEV (reference sequence). CDR3 DNA: TGTGCCAGCACCGGGGTCAGGACAACCTCTAACTATGGCTACACCTTC. Residues: CASTGVRTTSNYGYTF.